One sample yielded the 27 T cell receptor beta chains listed below, sequenced in a study of cytomegalovirus exposure and HLA in healthy donors. The assay was immunoSEQ multiplex PCR, and TCRdb's table has in-frame clones only and misses some. The top ten hold roughly 3% of the sample, which has some 130,000 clones, 70% to 90% seen once. Specimen: PBMCs. These receptors were collected from a man between 18 and 29 years old in good health and CMV-seronegative.

The chain couples TRBV29-1 to TRBJ1-5, with no clear D. The CDR3 has 11 residues. Trimming shortened V by 4 bases and J by 6 bases, and 7 bases separated the two germline ends. Germline CDR1 and CDR2: SQVTM and ANQGSEA. CDR3 coding DNA: TGCAGCGTTGGGGAGGGTCAGCCCCAGCATTTT. It codes for CSVGEGQPQHF.

The V gene is TRBV15, the J gene TRBJ2-2, with TRBD1 matching 9 bases. The CDR3 has 16 amino acids. From germline, CDR1 is LNHNV and CDR2 YYDKDF (reference sequence). V was clipped by 5 bases and J by 5 bases; unmatched bases: 9. The CDR3 region has the DNA TGTGCCACCAGCTTTGCACAGGGGGCAGGGACCGGGGAGCTGTTTTTT. It yields the protein CATSFAQGAGTGELFF.

This clone is a singleton in its sample. The chain uses TRBV7-2 and TRBJ2-3, with 9 bases that match TRBD2. Unmatched junction bases numbered 3, after V lost 3 bases and J lost 2 bases. The CDR3 length is 15 residues. Germline values: CDR1 SGHTA, CDR2 FQGNSA. The CDR3 protein is CASSFSGSHTDTQYF. DNA of the CDR3: TGTGCCAGCAGCTTTAGCGGGAGTCACACAGATACGCAGTATTTT.

The J gene is TRBJ2-5, the V gene TRBV11-2; D may be TRBD1 (5 bases). The CDR3 consists of 12 residues. Looked up from germline, CDR1 is SGHAT and CDR2 is FQNNGV. V lost 3 bases, J lost 7 bases, and 9 bases lay in between. The CDR3 DNA reads as TGTGCCAGCAGCTTCGACAGAAGGACCCAGTACTTC. Translating it yields CASSFDRRTQYF. Based on the CDR3 plus reference TRBV11-2 and TRBJ2-5, the full variable domain is EAGVAQSPRYKIIEKRQSVAFWCNPISGHATLYWYQQILGQGPKLLIQFQNNGVVDDSQLPKDRFSAERLKGVDSTLKIQPAKLEDSAVYLCASSFDRRTQYFGPGTRLLVL.

V gene TRBV6-6 combines with J gene TRBJ2-7; 11 bases map to TRBD2. The CDR3 spans 15 residues. The J segment lost 2 bases and the V segment lost 6 bases, leaving 6 bases of the junction unmatched. The V gene's germline CDR1 is MNHNY and CDR2 SVGAGI (reference sequence). The CDR3 DNA follows: TGTGCCAGCAGATCGGGGACTAGCGGAGCCTACGAGCAGTACTTC. Its protein product is CASRSGTSGAYEQYF.

V is TRBV28 and J is TRBJ1-1; TRBD1 aligns across 9 bases. V trimming: 4 bases; J trimming: 3 bases; junction bases outside the gene matches: 9. The germline V gene has CDR1 MDHEN and CDR2 SYDVKM. This CDR3 contains 16 residues. The CDR3 loop is CASSSLNRGRDTEAFF. The CDR3 nucleotides are TGTGCCAGCAGTTCCTTAAACAGGGGGCGAGACACTGAAGCTTTCTTT.

The CDR3 DNA reads TGTGCCAGCAGCCCCCCGGGACAGAACTATGGCTACACCTTC. This gives the protein CASSPPGQNYGYTF. This rearrangement joins TRBV7-6 to TRBJ1-2; TRBD1 aligns across 7 bases. Germline V gene lookup returns CDR1 SGHVS and CDR2 FNYEAQ. The J segment lost 2 bases and the V segment lost 5 bases, leaving 5 bases of the junction unmatched. CDR3 length: 14 residues. Looking up the rest from reference TRBV7-6 and TRBJ1-2 gives the full variable domain: GAGVSQSPRYKVTKRGQDVALRCDPISGHVSLYWYRQALGQGPEFLTYFNYEAQQDKSGLPNDRFSAERPEGSISTLTIQRTEQRDSAMYRCASSPPGQNYGYTFGSGTRLTVV.

This clone is a singleton in its sample. The genes are TRBV6-5 and TRBJ1-5; possibly TRBD1 for D (5 bases). This CDR3 has 14 residues. CDR1 and CDR2 (germline): MNHEY, SVGAGI. V lost 4 bases, J lost 5 bases, and 12 bases lay in between. The DNA for the CDR3 is TGTGCCAGCAGTTGGAGGGGCGCGGATCAGCCCCAGCATTTT. This translates into CASSWRGADQPQHF.

The chain employs TRBV20-1 and TRBJ1-1; a weak D match, TRBD1 (5 bases). Trimming took 7 bases from V and 4 from J, leaving 10 bases between them. The CDR3 loop spans 11 amino acids. Germline lookup yields CDR1 DFQATT and CDR2 SNEGSKA (reference sequence). The CDR3 region has the DNA TGCAGTGTCCAGGGTGCCACTGAAGCTTTCTTT. Its translation is CSVQGATEAFF.

This chain uses TRBV15 with TRBJ2-7; no firm D call. The CDR3 extends over 16 amino acids. Trimming left V 0 bases short and J 6 bases short, with 18 bases between. From germline, CDR1 is LNHNV and CDR2 YYDKDF (reference sequence). CDR3 region: CATSRDPPSGSGEQYF. The CDR3 DNA reads as TGTGCCACCAGCAGAGATCCGCCATCCGGTAGTGGCGAGCAGTACTTC.

The rearrangement links TRBV12-5 to TRBJ1-2; D remains unclear. The CDR3 spans 14 residues. Germline V gives CDR1 LGHNT, CDR2 FRNRAP. Between the trimmed V and J ends, which lost 0 bases and 8 bases, there was a span of 13 bases. The CDR3 loop is CASGLVPAGNGYTF. In DNA form, the CDR3 reads TGTGCTAGTGGTTTGGTACCCGCCGGGAACGGCTACACCTTC. Full variable domain (missing parts from reference TRBV12-5 and TRBJ1-2): DARVTQTPRHKVTEMGQEVTMRCQPILGHNTVFWYRQTMMQGLELLAYFRNRAPLDDSGMPKDRFSAEMPDATLATLKIQPSEPRDSAVYFCASGLVPAGNGYTFGSGTRLTVV.

This clone was observed a single time. The chain combines TRBV30 with TRBJ1-4, with D possibly being TRBD1 (5 bases). The CDR3 is 14 residues long. The V gene's germline CDR1 is GTSNPN and CDR2 SVGIG (reference sequence). The V end was cut by 5 bases, the J end by 8 bases, with 18 bases between. The CDR3 loop reads CAWSRGGEGEKLFF. In nucleotides, the CDR3 is TGTGCCTGGTCTCGTGGAGGGGAAGGGGAAAAACTGTTTTTT.

J is TRBJ2-3 and V is TRBV7-2; the match to TRBD1 covers 8 bases. Germline values: CDR1 SGHTA, CDR2 FQGNSA. Trimming at V came to 1 base and at J to 8 bases, leaving 5 bases not matched to a gene. The CDR3 runs to 14 residues. CDR3 bases: TGTGCCAGCAGCTTAGGACAGGGGTCGGGTACGCAGTATTTT. Amino acid sequence: CASSLGQGSGTQYF.

The chain recombines TRBV7-9 with TRBJ1-2, with a tentative D call TRBD1 (5 bases). CDR1 is SEHNR and CDR2 is FQNEAQ in the germline V gene (reference sequence). The CDR3 spans 14 residues. Trimming left V 3 bases short and J 3 bases short, with 11 bases between. The CDR3 loop reads CASSFFGRDYGYTF. Here the CDR3 DNA reads TGTGCCAGCAGCTTCTTTGGCAGGGACTATGGCTACACCTTC. The full variable domain, completed using reference TRBV7-9 and TRBJ1-2, is DTGVSQNPRHKITKRGQNVTFRCDPISEHNRLYWYRQTLGQGPEFLTYFQNEAQLEKSRLLSDRFSAERPKGSFSTLEIQRTEQGDSAMYLCASSFFGRDYGYTFGSGTRLTVV.

The chain couples TRBV30 to TRBJ1-2; 8 positions agree with TRBD1. The CDR3 is 11 amino acids. Germline V lookup: CDR1 GTSNPN, CDR2 SVGIG (reference sequence). In DNA, the CDR3 is TGTGGGGCAGGGGGCTCCAATGGCTACACCTTC. Translation: CGAGGSNGYTF. The full variable domain, its missing parts supplied by reference TRBV30 and TRBJ1-2, is SQTIHQWPATLVQPVGSPLSLECTVEGTSNPNLYWYRQAAGRGLQLLFYSVGIGQISSEVPQNLSASRPQDRQFILSSKKLLLSDSGFYLCGAGGSNGYTFGSGTRLTVV.

This chain joins TRBV5-1 and TRBJ2-2; 9 bases are shared with TRBD2. This CDR3 has 16 amino acids. Germline loops: CDR1 SGHRS, CDR2 YFSETQ. V trimming: 4 bases; J trimming: 2 bases; junction bases outside the gene matches: 6. DNA for the CDR3: TGCGCCAGCAGCAGTCTAGCGGGGTTTAACACCGGGGAGCTGTTTTTT. Protein product: CASSSLAGFNTGELFF.

The rearrangement joins TRBV19 to TRBJ1-5; D not certain. V was clipped by 2 bases and J by 7 bases, with 15 bases between them. Per the germline V gene, CDR1 is LNHDA and CDR2 is SQIVND (reference sequence). The CDR3 covers 15 residues. The CDR3 here is CASSISHTMRQPQHF. The CDR3 DNA is TGTGCCAGTAGTATATCCCACACCATGAGGCAGCCCCAGCATTTT. Complete variable domain (other parts from reference TRBV19 and TRBJ1-5): DGGITQSPKYLFRKEGQNVTLSCEQNLNHDAMYWYRQDPGQGLRLIYYSQIVNDFQKGDIAEGYSVSREKKESFPLTVTSAQKNPTAFYLCASSISHTMRQPQHFGDGTRLSIL.

The rearrangement joins TRBV5-1 to TRBJ2-1; 9 nucleotides align to TRBD1. The CDR3 has 17 amino acids. CDR1 is SGHRS, CDR2 YFSETQ, per germline. V lost 0 bases, J lost 3 bases, and 7 bases stayed unmatched. The CDR3 reads CASSLASPGQGYNEQFF. DNA of the CDR3: TGCGCCAGCAGCTTGGCGTCACCGGGACAGGGCTACAATGAGCAGTTCTTC. The whole variable domain, remainder taken from reference TRBV5-1 and TRBJ2-1, is KAGVTQTPRYLIKTRGQQVTLSCSPISGHRSVSWYQQTPGQGLQFLFEYFSETQRNKGNFPGRFSGRQFSNSRSEMNVSTLELGDSALYLCASSLASPGQGYNEQFFGPGTRLTVL.

This clone has more than one count but fewer than ten. The V and J genes are TRBV27 and TRBJ1-2, with 7 bases aligning to TRBD1. The CDR3 extends over 13 amino acids. CDR1 MNHEY and CDR2 SMNVEV come from the germline V gene (reference sequence). V shed 2 bases, J shed 4 bases, and the junction held 1 base outside the gene matches. The CDR3 reads CASSLGDSYGYTF. The CDR3 DNA reads TGTGCCAGCAGTTTAGGGGACAGCTATGGCTACACCTTC.

CDR3 DNA sequence: TGTGCCAGCAGCCTGACAGGGGAAGGCCACAATGAGCAGTTCTTC. It encodes CASSLTGEGHNEQFF. The V and J genes are TRBV11-3 and TRBJ2-1; TRBD1 matches 8 bases. The ends lost 5 bases at V and 5 bases at J; junction bases unmatched: 8. This CDR3 region has 15 residues. Germline-derived CDR1 and CDR2 are SGHNT and YENEEA.

The V and J genes are TRBV18 and TRBJ2-1; 8 bases fit TRBD2. This CDR3 has 17 residues. J gave up 0 bases and V 7 bases, and 11 bases lay outside the gene matches. Germline CDR1 is KGHSH and CDR2 is LQKENI. This chain's CDR3 is CASYPIVGTSSYNEQFF. The CDR3 DNA reads TGTGCCAGCTACCCAATTGTCGGGACTAGCTCCTACAATGAGCAGTTCTTC.

V gene TRBV5-4 combines with J gene TRBJ2-7, with TRBD2 matching over 9 bases. Germline V gene sequence: CDR1 SGHNT, CDR2 YYREEE (reference sequence). The V segment lost 3 bases and the J segment 2 bases; nucleotides outside the gene matches: 3. The CDR3 has 14 amino acids. Written as DNA, the CDR3 is TGTGCCAGCAGCTGGTCTAGCGGGGCCTACGAGCAGTACTTC. It encodes CASSWSSGAYEQYF.

This rearrangement joins TRBV28 to TRBJ1-4; D might be TRBD1 (6 bases). Germline V CDR1 and CDR2: MDHEN, SYDVKM. This CDR3 contains 14 residues. Trimming stripped 6 bases from V and 4 bases from J, with 12 bases between. CDR3 protein: CASRPQGSNEKLFF. In nucleotides, the CDR3 is TGTGCCAGCAGACCTCAGGGGAGTAATGAAAAACTGTTTTTT.

This clone was counted once. The chain employs TRBV5-1 and TRBJ2-5; 10 nucleotides match TRBD2. Trimming took 3 bases from V and 1 from J; bases not matched to a gene: 6. The CDR3 contains 16 residues. Germline loops: CDR1 SGHRS, CDR2 YFSETQ. CDR3 region: CASSSGVAGGQETQYF. In DNA, the CDR3 is TGCGCCAGCAGCTCGGGGGTAGCGGGGGGCCAAGAGACCCAGTACTTC.

The rearrangement uses TRBV30 and TRBJ2-5, with TRBD1 identical over 10 bases. Germline V gene sequence: CDR1 GTSNPN, CDR2 SVGIG (reference sequence). The length of the CDR3 is 12 residues. With V trimmed by 8 bases and J by 5 bases, 5 bases remained unmatched. The CDR3 DNA follows: TGTGCCACTCGACAGGGGGCTGAGACCCAGTACTTC. It translates to CATRQGAETQYF.

This clone has more than one count but fewer than ten. This chain joins TRBV2 and TRBJ1-5; tentative D call: TRBD1 (6 bases). Germline V gene sequence: CDR1 SNHLY, CDR2 FYNNEI. Trimming took off 4 bases at V and 4 bases at J, with 11 bases between the two ends. This CDR3 is built from 14 residues. The CDR3, as DNA: TGTGCCAGCAGTGTATGGACAGCAAATCAGCCCCAGCATTTT. Encoded protein: CASSVWTANQPQHF.

A few counts support this clone. The rearrangement uses TRBV6-5 and TRBJ2-7, with 7 positions matching TRBD1. The CDR3 is 14 amino acids. Germline lookup yields CDR1 MNHEY and CDR2 SVGAGI. V lost 0 bases, J lost 3 bases, and 2 bases stayed unmatched. The CDR3 loop reads CASSYSWDSYEQYF. CDR3 in DNA: TGTGCCAGCAGTTACTCGTGGGACAGCTACGAGCAGTACTTC.